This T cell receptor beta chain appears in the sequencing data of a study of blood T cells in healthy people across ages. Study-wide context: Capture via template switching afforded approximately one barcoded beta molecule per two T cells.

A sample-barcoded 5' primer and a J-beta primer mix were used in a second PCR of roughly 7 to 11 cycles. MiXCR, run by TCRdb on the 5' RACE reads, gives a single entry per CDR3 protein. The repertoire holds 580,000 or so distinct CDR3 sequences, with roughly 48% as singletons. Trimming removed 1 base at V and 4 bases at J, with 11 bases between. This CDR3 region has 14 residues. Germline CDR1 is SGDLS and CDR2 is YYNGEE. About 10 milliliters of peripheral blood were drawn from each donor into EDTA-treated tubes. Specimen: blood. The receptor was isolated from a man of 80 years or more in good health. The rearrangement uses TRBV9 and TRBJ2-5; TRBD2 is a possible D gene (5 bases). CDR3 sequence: CASSVKMSGETQYF. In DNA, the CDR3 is TGTGCCAGCAGCGTAAAAATGAGCGGAGAGACCCAGTACTTC.